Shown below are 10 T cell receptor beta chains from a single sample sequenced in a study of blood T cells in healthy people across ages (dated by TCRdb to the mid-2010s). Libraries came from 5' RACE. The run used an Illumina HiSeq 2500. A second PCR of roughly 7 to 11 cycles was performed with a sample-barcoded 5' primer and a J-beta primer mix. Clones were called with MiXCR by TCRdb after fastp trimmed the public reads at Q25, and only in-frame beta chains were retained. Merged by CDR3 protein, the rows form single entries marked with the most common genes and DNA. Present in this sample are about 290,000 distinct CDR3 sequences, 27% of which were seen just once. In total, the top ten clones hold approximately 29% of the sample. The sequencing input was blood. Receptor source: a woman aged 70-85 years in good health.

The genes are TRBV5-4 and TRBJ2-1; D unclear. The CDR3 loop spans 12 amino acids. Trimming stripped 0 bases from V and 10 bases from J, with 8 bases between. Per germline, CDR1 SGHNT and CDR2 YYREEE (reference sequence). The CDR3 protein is CASSLDRGEQFF. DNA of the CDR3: TGTGCCAGCAGCTTGGACCGCGGCGAGCAGTTCTTC.

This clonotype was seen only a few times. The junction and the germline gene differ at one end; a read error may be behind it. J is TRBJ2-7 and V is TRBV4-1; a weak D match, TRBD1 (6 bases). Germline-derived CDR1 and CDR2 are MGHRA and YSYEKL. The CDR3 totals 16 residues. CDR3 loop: CASSQDRWGTPSPLLF. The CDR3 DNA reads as TGCGCCAGCAGCCAAGATCGATGGGGGACACCCTCTCCCCTACTATTC.

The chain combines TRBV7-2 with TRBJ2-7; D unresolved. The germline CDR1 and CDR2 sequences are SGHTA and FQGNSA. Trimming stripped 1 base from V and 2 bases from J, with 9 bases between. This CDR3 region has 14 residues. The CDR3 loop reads CASSLDGAAYEQYF. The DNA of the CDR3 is TGTGCCAGCAGCTTAGACGGCGCAGCCTACGAGCAGTACTTC.

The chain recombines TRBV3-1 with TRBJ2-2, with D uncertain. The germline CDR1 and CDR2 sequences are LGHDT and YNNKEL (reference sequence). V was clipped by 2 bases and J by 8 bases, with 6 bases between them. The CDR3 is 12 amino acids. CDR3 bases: TGTGCCAGCAGCCAACTTAAGGGGGAGCTGTTTTTT. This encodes CASSQLKGELFF.

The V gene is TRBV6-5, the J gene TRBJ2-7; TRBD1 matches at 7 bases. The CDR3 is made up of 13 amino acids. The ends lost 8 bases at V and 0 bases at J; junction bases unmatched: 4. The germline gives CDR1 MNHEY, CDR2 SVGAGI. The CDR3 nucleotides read TGTGCCAGCCGACAGGGAATCTCCTACGAGCAGTACTTC. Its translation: CASRQGISYEQYF.

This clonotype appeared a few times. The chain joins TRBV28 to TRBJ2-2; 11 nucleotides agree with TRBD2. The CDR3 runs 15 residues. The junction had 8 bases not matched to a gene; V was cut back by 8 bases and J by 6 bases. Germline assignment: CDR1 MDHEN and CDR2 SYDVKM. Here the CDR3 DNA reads TGTGCCAGCCTTACTAGCGGGAGTTCCGCCGGGGAGCTGTTTTTT. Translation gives CASLTSGSSAGELFF.

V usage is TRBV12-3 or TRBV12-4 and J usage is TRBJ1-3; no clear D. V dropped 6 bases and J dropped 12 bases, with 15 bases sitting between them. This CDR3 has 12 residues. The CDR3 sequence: CASSSQFSGIYF. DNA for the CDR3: TGTGCCAGCAGCTCCCAATTCTCGGGCATATATTTT.

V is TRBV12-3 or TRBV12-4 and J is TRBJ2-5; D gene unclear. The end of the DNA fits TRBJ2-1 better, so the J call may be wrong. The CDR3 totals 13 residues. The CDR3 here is CASSASDSGEQFF. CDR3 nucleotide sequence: TGTGCCAGCAGCGCGTCGGATTCTGGTGAGCAGTTCTTC.

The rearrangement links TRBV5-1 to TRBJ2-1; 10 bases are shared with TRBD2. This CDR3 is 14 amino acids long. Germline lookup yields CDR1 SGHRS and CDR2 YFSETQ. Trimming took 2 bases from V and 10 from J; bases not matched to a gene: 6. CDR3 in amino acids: CASSLLAGSGEQFF. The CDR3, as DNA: TGCGCCAGCAGCTTACTAGCGGGAAGTGGCGAGCAGTTCTTC.

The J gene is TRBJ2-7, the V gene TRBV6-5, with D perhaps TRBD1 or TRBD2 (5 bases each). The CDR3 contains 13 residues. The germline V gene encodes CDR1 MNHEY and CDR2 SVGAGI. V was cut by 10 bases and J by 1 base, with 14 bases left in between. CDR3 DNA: TGTGCCACCTCTCCGGGACCATCCTACGAGCAGTACTTC. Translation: CATSPGPSYEQYF.